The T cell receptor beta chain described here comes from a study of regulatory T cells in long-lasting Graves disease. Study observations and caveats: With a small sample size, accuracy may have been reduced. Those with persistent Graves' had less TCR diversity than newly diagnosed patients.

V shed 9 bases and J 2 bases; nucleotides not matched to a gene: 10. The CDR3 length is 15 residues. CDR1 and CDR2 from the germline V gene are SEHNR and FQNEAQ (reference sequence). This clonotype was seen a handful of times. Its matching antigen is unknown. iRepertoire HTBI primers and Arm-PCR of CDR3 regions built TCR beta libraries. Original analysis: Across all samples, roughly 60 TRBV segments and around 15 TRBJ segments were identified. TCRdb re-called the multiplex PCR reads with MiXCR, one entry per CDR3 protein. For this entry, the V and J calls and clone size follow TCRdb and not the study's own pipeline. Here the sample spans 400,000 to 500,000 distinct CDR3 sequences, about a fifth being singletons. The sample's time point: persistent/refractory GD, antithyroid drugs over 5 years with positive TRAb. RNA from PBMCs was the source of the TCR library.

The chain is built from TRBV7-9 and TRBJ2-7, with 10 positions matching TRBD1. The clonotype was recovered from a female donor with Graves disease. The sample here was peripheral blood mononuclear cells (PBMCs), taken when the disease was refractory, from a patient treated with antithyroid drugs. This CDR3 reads CARTGGEGEAYEQYF. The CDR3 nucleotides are TGTGCCAGGACAGGGGGCGAAGGCGAAGCCTACGAGCAGTACTTC.